The clone carrying this TCR beta chain appeared a single time. As originally analysed: Cell counts per sample came from amplifying reference gene primers. Using immunoSEQ multiplex PCR, the repertoire was profiled, and TCRdb retains in-frame clones only, with some absent. The DNA gave D and trimming, while V, J and clone size come from that table. Of 400,000 to 500,000 clones detected, roughly 90% appear once; the ten largest clones hold approximately 1.8%. The data were taken from a study of blood T cell repertoires in COVID-19. In the study overall: Researchers got acute and convalescent COVID-19 samples from the United States, Italy and Spain. The analysed material was cDNA or gDNA that came from T cells, B-cell-depleted T cells, or PBMCs.

The CDR3 is made up of 17 amino acids. CDR1 is LGHNA, CDR2 YNFKEQ, per germline. V lost 2 bases and J lost 9, with 20 bases in between. The rearrangement links TRBV4-2 to TRBJ1-6; no clear D. The sample taken for sequencing was PBMCs or T cells enriched from blood (not recorded which). The sequence came from a woman aged 35 to 49 who had recovered from COVID-19. CDR3 in amino acids: CASSQPSIAVLGSPLHF. The DNA of the CDR3 is TGTGCCAGCAGCCAACCTTCTATAGCAGTGTTGGGTTCACCCCTCCACTTT.